This is a list of T cell receptor beta chains from one sample in a study of T cell responses to AZD1222 COVID-19 vaccine. The repertoire was sequenced with immunoSEQ multiplex PCR; TCRdb's copy has only in-frame clones and lacks some. This sample has 45,000 to 70,000 clones, with roughly 90% found just once. The sample consisted of peripheral blood, taken 28 days after the second AZD1222 dose. These receptors were taken from an adult who received the AZD1222 COVID-19 vaccine. Both conserved end residues are part of each CDR3. A D gene is named only where the DNA matches it firmly. Expanded clones are given a class, and other clones once, few, many or no size at all.

V,J,size,D,DNA,CDR3
TRBV5-1,TRBJ2-6,-,-,TGCGCCAGCAGCACATGGACGGCTGGGGCCAACGTCCTGACTTTC,CASSTWTAGANVLTF
TRBV18,TRBJ1-3,-,-,TGTGCCAGCTCAATTTCGACAAACACTGGAAACACCATATATTTT,CASSISTNTGNTIYF
TRBV5-4,TRBJ2-7,-,TRBD2,TGTGCCAGCAGCCCTAGCGGGAAAACGTACGAGCAGTACTTC,CASSPSGKTYEQYF
TRBV2,TRBJ2-3,once,-,TGTGCCAGCAGTGAATCGGGACCTCCAGATACGCAGTATTTT,CASSESGPPDTQYF
TRBV7-9,TRBJ1-6,-,TRBD1,TGTGCCAGCAGCCCCAGACAGGGCAATTCACCCCTCCACTTT,CASSPRQGNSPLHF
TRBV25-1,TRBJ2-3,-,-,TGTGCCAGCAGTCGTTCAGGGGTTCCCGATACGCAGTATTTT,CASSRSGVPDTQYF
TRBV3-1/TRBV3-2,TRBJ1-5,-,-,TGTGCCAGCAGCCAGGACCTAAATCAGCCCCAGCATTTT,CASSQDLNQPQHF
TRBV5-6,TRBJ2-7,-,-,TGTGCCAGCAGCTCGAACGAGCAGTACTTC,CASSSNEQYF
TRBV11-3,TRBJ1-2,-,-,TGTGCCAGCAGCTTAACGGCCAACGTCTATGGCTACACCTTC,CASSLTANVYGYTF
TRBV7-2,TRBJ2-2,-,TRBD2,TGTGCCAGCAGCTTACGGGAGGACACCGGGGAGCTGTTTTTT,CASSLREDTGELFF
TRBV13,TRBJ2-2,-,-,TGTGCCAGCAGCTTAGGCCTAAGCCAGGGCACCGGGGAGCTGTTTTTT,CASSLGLSQGTGELFF
TRBV7-9,TRBJ2-1,-,-,TGTGCCAGCAGCTTTTCAGGAAACGTGGGAGAGCAGTTCTTC,CASSFSGNVGEQFF
TRBV27,TRBJ1-2,-,TRBD1,TGTGCCAGCAGGCCCGCAGACAGGGCCCTCAACTATGGCTACACCTTC,CASRPADRALNYGYTF
TRBV5-5,TRBJ1-5,-,-,TGTGCCAGCAGCTTGGTCGGTTCGGGTCAGCCCCAGCATTTT,CASSLVGSGQPQHF
TRBV4-2,TRBJ1-1,-,-,TGTGCCAGCAGCCAACCCAACGAACCGAACACTGAAGCTTTCTTT,CASSQPNEPNTEAFF
TRBV5-4,TRBJ2-7,-,TRBD2,TGTGCCAGCAGCCACCGGGTAGCGGGAGGGTACTACGAGCAGTACTTC,CASSHRVAGGYYEQYF
TRBV19,TRBJ2-1,-,TRBD2,TGTGCCAGTAGGGTCGCGGGAGAGAATAACAATGAGCAGTTCTTC,CASRVAGENNNEQFF
TRBV7-2,TRBJ2-7,-,TRBD1,TGTGCCAGCAGCTACGGGACAGGGGCCTACGAGCAGTACTTC,CASSYGTGAYEQYF
TRBV7-8,TRBJ2-7,-,-,TGTGCCAGCAGCGGACCCGGGACGACCTCCTACGAGCAGTACTTC,CASSGPGTTSYEQYF
TRBV7-2,TRBJ2-7,-,TRBD2,TGTGCCAGCAGCTTAAGTCCGGGAGGGGTGAGCTACGAGCAGTACTTC,CASSLSPGGVSYEQYF
TRBV25-1,TRBJ1-2,-,TRBD1,TGTGCCACCAACGACCCAGGGGGCCCTAACTATGGCTACACCTTC,CATNDPGGPNYGYTF
TRBV5-4,TRBJ2-5,once,TRBD2,TGTGCCAGCAGCCAGACTAGCGGAGAACAAGAGACCCAGTACTTC,CASSQTSGEQETQYF
TRBV29-1,TRBJ2-1,-,-,TGCAGCGTTGATCCTAGCGGCAGGGGGGGTGAGCAGTTCTTC,CSVDPSGRGGEQFF
TRBV5-1,TRBJ2-2,few,TRBD1,TGCGCCAGCAGCCCAGGGGGCGAGTCCGGCGGGGAGCTGTTTTTT,CASSPGGESGGELFF